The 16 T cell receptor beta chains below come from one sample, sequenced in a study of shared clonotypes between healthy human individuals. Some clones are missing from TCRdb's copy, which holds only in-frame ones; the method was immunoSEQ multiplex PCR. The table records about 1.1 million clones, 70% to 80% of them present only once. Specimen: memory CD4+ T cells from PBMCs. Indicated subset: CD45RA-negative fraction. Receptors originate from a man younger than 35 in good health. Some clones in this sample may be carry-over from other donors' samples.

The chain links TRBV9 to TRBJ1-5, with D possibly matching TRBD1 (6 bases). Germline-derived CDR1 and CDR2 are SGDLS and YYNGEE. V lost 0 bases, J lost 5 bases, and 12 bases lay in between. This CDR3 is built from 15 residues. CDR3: CASSVGAGDDQPQHF. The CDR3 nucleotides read TGTGCCAGCAGCGTAGGGGCAGGGGACGATCAGCCCCAGCATTTT. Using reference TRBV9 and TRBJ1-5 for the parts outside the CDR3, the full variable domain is DSGVTQTPKHLITATGQRVTLRCSPRSGDLSVYWYQQSLDQGLQFLIQYYNGEERAKGNILERFSAQQFPDLHSELNLSSLELGDSALYFCASSVGAGDDQPQHFGDGTRLSIL.

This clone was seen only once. The CDR3 DNA is TGTGCTAGTGGTAAATTCAATGAGCAGTTCTTC. It translates to CASGKFNEQFF. V usage is TRBV12-5 and J usage is TRBJ2-1; D remains unclear. V lost 5 bases and J 6 bases, leaving 5 bases between the germline ends. The CDR3 sequence is 11 residues long. Germline V gene lookup returns CDR1 LGHNT and CDR2 FRNRAP.

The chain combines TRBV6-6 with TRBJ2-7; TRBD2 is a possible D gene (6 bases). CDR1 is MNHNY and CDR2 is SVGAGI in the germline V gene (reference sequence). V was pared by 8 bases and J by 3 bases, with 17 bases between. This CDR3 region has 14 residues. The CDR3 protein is CASQYPGTFYEQYF. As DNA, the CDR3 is TGTGCCAGCCAATACCCAGGGACTTTCTACGAGCAGTACTTC.

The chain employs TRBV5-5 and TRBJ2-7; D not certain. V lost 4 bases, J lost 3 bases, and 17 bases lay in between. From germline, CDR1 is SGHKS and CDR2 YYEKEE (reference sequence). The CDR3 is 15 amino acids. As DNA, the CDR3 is TGTGCCAGCAGCCCCTCGGGCGCGGATGGCTACGAGCAGTACTTC. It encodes CASSPSGADGYEQYF.

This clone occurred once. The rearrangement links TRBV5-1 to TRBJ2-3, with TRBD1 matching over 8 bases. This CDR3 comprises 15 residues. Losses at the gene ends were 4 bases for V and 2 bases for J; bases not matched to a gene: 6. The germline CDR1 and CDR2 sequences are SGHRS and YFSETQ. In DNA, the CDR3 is TGCGCCAGCAGCGGCTCGGGACAGGTCACAGATACGCAGTATTTT. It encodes CASSGSGQVTDTQYF.

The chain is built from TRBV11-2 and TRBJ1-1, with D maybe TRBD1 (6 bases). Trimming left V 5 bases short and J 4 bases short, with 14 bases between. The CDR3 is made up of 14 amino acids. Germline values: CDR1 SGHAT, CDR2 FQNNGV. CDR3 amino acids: CASSLNRGGTEAFF. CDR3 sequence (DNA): TGTGCCAGCAGCCTAAATAGGGGGGGCACTGAAGCTTTCTTT.

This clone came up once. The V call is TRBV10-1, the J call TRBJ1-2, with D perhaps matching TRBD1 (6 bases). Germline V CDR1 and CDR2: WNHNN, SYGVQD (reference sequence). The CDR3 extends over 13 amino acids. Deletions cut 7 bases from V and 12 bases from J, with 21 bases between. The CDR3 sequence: CASIILTGEKNTF. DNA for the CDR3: TGCGCCAGCATCATCTTGACAGGAGAGAAGAACACCTTC.

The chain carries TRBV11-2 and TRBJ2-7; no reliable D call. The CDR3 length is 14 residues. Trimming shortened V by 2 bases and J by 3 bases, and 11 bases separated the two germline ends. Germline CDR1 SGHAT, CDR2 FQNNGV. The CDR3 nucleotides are TGTGCCAGCAGCTTAAATAGCTTCGGCTACGAGCAGTACTTC. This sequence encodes CASSLNSFGYEQYF.

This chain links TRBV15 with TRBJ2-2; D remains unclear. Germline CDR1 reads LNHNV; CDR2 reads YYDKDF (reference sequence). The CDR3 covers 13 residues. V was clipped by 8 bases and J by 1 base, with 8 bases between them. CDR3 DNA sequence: TGTGCCACCTCTAGGAAGAACACCGGGGAGCTGTTTTTT. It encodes CATSRKNTGELFF.

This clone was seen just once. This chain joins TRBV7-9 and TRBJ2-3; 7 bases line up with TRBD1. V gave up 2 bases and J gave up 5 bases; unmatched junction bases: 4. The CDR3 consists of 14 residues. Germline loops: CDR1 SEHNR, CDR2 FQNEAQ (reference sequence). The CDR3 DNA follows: TGTGCCAGCAGCTTAATAGGGGGCGGAGATACGCAGTATTTT. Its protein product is CASSLIGGGDTQYF.

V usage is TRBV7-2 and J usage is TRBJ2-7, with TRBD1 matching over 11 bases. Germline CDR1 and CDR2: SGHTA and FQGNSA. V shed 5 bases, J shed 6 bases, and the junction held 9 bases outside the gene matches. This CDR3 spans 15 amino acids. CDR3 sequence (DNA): TGTGCCAGCAGCCTACGAACCGGACAGGGGGCCGAGCAGTACTTC. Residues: CASSLRTGQGAEQYF.

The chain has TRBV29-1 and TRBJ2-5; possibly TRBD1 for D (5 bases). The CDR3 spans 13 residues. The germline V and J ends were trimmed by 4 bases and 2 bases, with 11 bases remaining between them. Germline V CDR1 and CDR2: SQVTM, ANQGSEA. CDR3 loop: CSVVDSLQETQYF. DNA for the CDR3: TGCAGCGTTGTCGACAGTTTACAAGAGACCCAGTACTTC.

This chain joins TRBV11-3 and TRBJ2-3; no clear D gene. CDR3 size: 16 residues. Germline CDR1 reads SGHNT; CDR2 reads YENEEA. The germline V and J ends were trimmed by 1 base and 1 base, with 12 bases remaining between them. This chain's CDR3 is CASSLGSIARTDTQYF. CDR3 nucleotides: TGTGCCAGCAGCTTAGGATCCATAGCCCGCACAGATACGCAGTATTTT. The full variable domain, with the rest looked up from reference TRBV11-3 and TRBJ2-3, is EAGVVQSPRYKIIEKKQPVAFWCNPISGHNTLYWYLQNLGQGPELLIRYENEEAVDDSQLPKDRFSAERLKGVDSTLKIQPAELGDSAVYLCASSLGSIARTDTQYFGPGTRLTVL.

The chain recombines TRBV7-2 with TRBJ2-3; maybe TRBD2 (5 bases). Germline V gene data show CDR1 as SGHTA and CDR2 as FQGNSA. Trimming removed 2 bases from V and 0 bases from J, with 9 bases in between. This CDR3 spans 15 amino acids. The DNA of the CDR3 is TGTGCCAGCAGCTTAACTAGGACCAGCACAGATACGCAGTATTTT. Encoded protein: CASSLTRTSTDTQYF. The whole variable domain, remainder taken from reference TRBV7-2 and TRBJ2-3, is GAGVSQSPSNKVTEKGKDVELRCDPISGHTALYWYRQSLGQGLEFLIYFQGNSAPDKSGLPSDRFSAERTGGSVSTLTIQRTQQEDSAVYLCASSLTRTSTDTQYFGPGTRLTVL.

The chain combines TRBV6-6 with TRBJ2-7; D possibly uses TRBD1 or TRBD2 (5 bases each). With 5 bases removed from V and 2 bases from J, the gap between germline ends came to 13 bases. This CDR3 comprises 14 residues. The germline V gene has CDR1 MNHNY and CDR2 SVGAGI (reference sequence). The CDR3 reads CASSPPGRAYEQYF. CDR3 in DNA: TGTGCCAGCAGTCCACCGGGACGGGCCTACGAGCAGTACTTC.

In DNA, the CDR3 is TGTGCCAGCAGTGAAGGTGGCCCCACCTCCAGCGAGCAGTACTTC. This gives the protein CASSEGGPTSSEQYF. J is TRBJ2-7 and V is TRBV25-1; D gene ambiguous. Per germline, CDR1 MGHDK and CDR2 SYGVNS. The CDR3 runs 15 residues. Trimming took 2 bases from V and 6 from J, leaving 17 bases between them.